This TCR beta chain emerged from a study of shared clonotypes between healthy human individuals. Germline V gene data show CDR1 as KGHSH and CDR2 as LQKENI. The CDR3 has 13 amino acids. Trimming took 6 bases from V and 6 from J; bases not matched to a gene: 6. With respect to this clone: Its antigen is still unknown.

Donors, without exception, were Caucasian adults residing in Nashville, Tennessee. Both subsets, CD45RA+ naive and CD45RA-negative memory, were split from the CD4+ cells. Whole-study findings and limits: Investigators collected only blood, and repertoires in tissues likely differ. Sharing across several donors was seen in 4% to 5.5% of naive CD4 clonotypes.

The assay was immunoSEQ multiplex PCR, and TCRdb's table has in-frame clones only and misses some. The data hold around 1.5 million clones, with roughly 98% observed a single time. This TCR came from a man younger than 45 in good health. Sequenced sample: naive CD4+ T cells sorted from blood. Subset indicated: CD45RA+ positively selected. This chain links TRBV18 with TRBJ2-3, with TRBD1 matching over 7 bases. CDR3 sequence reads: CASSAGTVDTQYF. The CDR3 bases are TGTGCCAGCTCGGCCGGGACAGTCGATACGCAGTATTTT.